Following are 32 T cell receptor beta chains from one sample sequenced in a study of read filtering for tumor transcriptome and immune sequencing. From around 440 ng of RNA, a library with molecular barcoded alpha/delta and beta/gamma adaptors was made. TCRdb passed the reads through MiXCR, listing each CDR3 protein once. This table has about 35,000 distinct CDR3 sequences, 14% appearing once. Sequenced input: a population of CD138-negative cells sorted from bone marrow. The source of these receptors is a donor aged 40 or over with multiple myeloma.

The table lists this clonotype with many counts. The chain has TRBV28 and TRBJ2-1; weak D call: TRBD1 (6 bases). The CDR3 covers 14 residues. The germline CDR1 and CDR2 sequences are MDHEN and SYDVKM. V lost 5 bases and J lost 3, with 11 bases in between. The CDR3 DNA is TGTGCCAGCAGTGATCGACAGGTCTACAATGAGCAGTTCTTC. Amino acids: CASSDRQVYNEQFF.

This clonotype was counted many times. The chain is built from TRBV12-3 or TRBV12-4 and TRBJ1-1; no firm D call. V dropped 2 bases and J dropped 7 bases, with 11 bases sitting between them. The CDR3 length is 13 residues. CDR3 in DNA: TGTGCCAGCAGTTTAAGTCAGGCCAATGAAGCTTTCTTT. It codes for CASSLSQANEAFF.

This clonotype was observed many times. This chain uses TRBV5-1 with TRBJ2-3; D remains unclear. CDR1 SGHRS and CDR2 YFSETQ come from the germline V gene. There are 13 residues in the CDR3. V gave up 5 bases and J gave up 9 bases, with 16 bases separating them. The CDR3 nucleotides are TGCGCCAGCAGGGAAGGGCCACTGGACACGCAGTATTTT. Protein: CASREGPLDTQYF.

This clonotype was detected ten times or more. This chain uses TRBV7-8 with TRBJ2-5; 10 bases match TRBD2. The CDR3 has 16 amino acids. In germline, CDR1 is SGHVS, CDR2 FQNEAQ. Trimming at V came to 3 bases and at J to 3 bases, leaving 7 bases not matched to a gene. In nucleotides, the CDR3 is TGTGCCAGCAGCTTTCTAGCGGGGGTCCCGGAAGAGACCCAGTACTTC. It yields the protein CASSFLAGVPEETQYF.

A remark on this clonotype: This probably arose from a read error, given a far larger clone one base away. The CDR3 region has the DNA TGTGCCAGCAAGTCCTTGGCTGCAGAGTACAATGAGCAGTTCTTC. Translating gives CASKSLAAEYNEQFF. The gene calls are TRBV11-1 and TRBJ2-1; no definite D call. The germline V gene has CDR1 SGHAT and CDR2 FQDESV (reference sequence). The CDR3 is 15 residues long. The ends were cut back, 7 bases at V and 4 bases at J, with 17 bases in the middle. The full variable domain, rest sourced from reference TRBV11-1 and TRBJ2-1, is EAEVAQSPRYKITEKSQAVAFWCDPISGHATLYWYRQILGQGPELLVQFQDESVVDDSQLPKDRFSAERLKGVDSTLKIQPAELGDSAMYLCASKSLAAEYNEQFFGPGTRLTVL.

V and J are TRBV6-5 and TRBJ2-7, with D unclear. The V end lost 8 bases, the J end lost 6 bases, and 8 bases lay between the germline ends. This CDR3 is built from 10 residues. CDR1 MNHEY and CDR2 SVGAGI come from the germline V gene. Written as DNA, the CDR3 is TGTGCCAGCGGGGATCGCGAGCAGTACTTC. Protein: CASGDREQYF.

This clonotype was detected ten times or more. The rearrangement uses TRBV5-1 and TRBJ1-1; tentative D call: TRBD1 (5 bases). There are 15 residues in the CDR3. CDR1 is SGHRS, CDR2 YFSETQ, per germline. Trimming shortened V by 0 bases and J by 1 base, and 10 bases separated the two germline ends. The CDR3 DNA follows: TGCGCCAGCAGCTTGGGATTAGGGACGAACACTGAAGCTTTCTTT. Residues: CASSLGLGTNTEAFF.

The rearrangement uses TRBV10-3 and TRBJ2-5, with TRBD2 matching over 9 bases. Germline CDR1 and CDR2: ENHRY and SYGVKD. V lost 2 bases to trimming and J lost 4 bases; unmatched junction nucleotides: 5. CDR3 length: 15 residues. The DNA of the CDR3 is TGTGCCATCAGTGAGGGCGGGAGGGCCGCAGAGACCCAGTACTTC. This sequence encodes CAISEGGRAAETQYF.

This clonotype has a handful of counts. With a much larger clone just one base away, this may be a read error. This chain connects TRBV5-1 to TRBJ2-3, with TRBD1 identical over 9 bases. Germline values: CDR1 SGHRS, CDR2 YFSETQ. The CDR3 is 14 residues long. The V segment lost 6 bases and the J segment 4 bases; nucleotides outside the gene matches: 6. In nucleotides, the CDR3 is TGCGCCAGCAACGTGGGACAGGGTGCAGATACGCAGTATTTT. Translation: CASNVGQGADTQYF.

The table lists this clonotype with many counts. V is TRBV11-2 and J is TRBJ1-1; D remains ambiguous. CDR1 and CDR2 (germline): SGHAT, FQNNGV. V was shortened by 0 bases and J by 1 base, with 12 bases between the two germline ends. The CDR3 spans 16 residues. The CDR3 DNA reads as TGTGCCAGCAGCTTAGAGGGGATGGTGGAGAACACTGAAGCTTTCTTT. Translation: CASSLEGMVENTEAFF.

Details on this clonotype: This likely traces to a read error, being one base from a far larger clone. This chain uses TRBV12-3 or TRBV12-4 with TRBJ1-1; D perhaps matches TRBD1 (5 bases). The CDR3 totals 15 residues. V lost 5 bases and J 4 bases, leaving 17 bases between the germline ends. Here the CDR3 DNA reads TGTGCCAGCAGTCGAGAATCCCGGGGCGCCACTGAAGCTTTCTTT. This codes for CASSRESRGATEAFF.

This clonotype was counted at least ten times. The genes are TRBV29-1 and TRBJ2-7; D call uncertain. This CDR3 is 11 amino acids long. V shed 4 bases and J shed 6 bases, with 10 bases lying between them. The V gene's germline CDR1 is SQVTM and CDR2 ANQGSEA. CDR3 in amino acids: CSVVLVVEQYF. CDR3 DNA: TGCAGCGTTGTACTTGTGGTCGAGCAGTACTTC.

This clonotype was seen more than once but under ten times. The V call is TRBV6-6, the J call TRBJ1-5, with D hard to call. The CDR3 runs to 15 residues. Germline CDR1 is MNHNY and CDR2 is SVGAGI (reference sequence). V was trimmed by 6 bases and J by 0 bases, leaving 12 bases between them. The DNA of the CDR3 is TGTGCCAGCAGCCTTGGAAGGGCTAGCAATCAGCCCCAGCATTTT. As protein: CASSLGRASNQPQHF.

This clonotype was picked up many times. The DNA of the CDR3 is TGTGCCAGCAGCCCGTCTGTGGCCACCAAAAACATTCAGTACTTC. It is translated as CASSPSVATKNIQYF. The rearrangement uses TRBV7-9 and TRBJ2-4; the D is unclear. The length of the CDR3 is 15 residues. Germline-derived CDR1 and CDR2 are SEHNR and FQNEAQ (reference sequence). V was trimmed by 5 bases and J by 2 bases, leaving 13 bases between them.

This chain connects TRBV6-2 or TRBV6-3 to TRBJ2-1; 8 bases are a match to TRBD1. Germline-derived CDR1 and CDR2 are MNHEY and SVGEGT. This CDR3 is 16 amino acids long. The J segment lost 7 bases and the V segment lost 6 bases, leaving 14 bases of the junction unmatched. For the CDR3, the DNA is TGTGCCAGCAGAAACTTTGGACAGGGAGTGGGGAATGAGCAGTTCTTC. Its protein product is CASRNFGQGVGNEQFF.

There are many counts of this clonotype. The genes are TRBV28 and TRBJ2-2; D possibly corresponds to TRBD1 (5 bases). V shed 5 bases and J shed 3 bases, with 10 bases lying between them. Germline values: CDR1 MDHEN, CDR2 SYDVKM. The CDR3 sequence is 14 residues long. CDR3 coding DNA: TGTGCCAGCAGTCCATCAGGGCACACCGGGGAGCTGTTTTTT. It specifies CASSPSGHTGELFF. The full variable domain, rest sourced from reference TRBV28 and TRBJ2-2, is DVKVTQSSRYLVKRTGEKVFLECVQDMDHENMFWYRQDPGLGLRLIYFSYDVKMKEKGDIPEGYSVSREKKERFSLILESASTNQTSMYLCASSPSGHTGELFFGEGSRLTVL.

In this sample, this clonotype turned up many times. The chain joins TRBV19 to TRBJ1-5; no firm D call. The V gene's germline CDR1 is LNHDA and CDR2 SQIVND (reference sequence). The V end was cut by 1 base, the J end by 6 bases, with 10 bases between. The CDR3 runs to 14 residues. This CDR3 reads CASSIVGMRQPQHF. DNA for the CDR3: TGTGCCAGTAGTATAGTGGGCATGCGTCAGCCCCAGCATTTT.

This clonotype was recorded many times. This sequence joins TRBV5-5 and TRBJ2-1; D gene uncertain. V lost 2 bases, J lost 0 bases, and 9 bases lay in between. Germline-derived CDR1 and CDR2 are SGHKS and YYEKEE (reference sequence). This CDR3 spans 15 amino acids. This CDR3 is CASSFTSSSYNEQFF. The DNA of the CDR3 is TGTGCCAGCAGCTTTACTTCAAGCTCCTACAATGAGCAGTTCTTC.

The V gene is TRBV28, the J gene TRBJ1-4; 7 bases line up with TRBD1. V gave up 10 bases and J gave up 7 bases; unmatched junction bases: 18. Germline-derived CDR1 and CDR2 are MDHEN and SYDVKM. This CDR3 is 16 amino acids long. Written as DNA, the CDR3 is TGTGCCACCAAAAAGACAGGGCTTTGGTCGGGTGAAAAACTGTTTTTT. Translated: CATKKTGLWSGEKLFF.

This clonotype was observed many times. The V call is TRBV29-1, the J call TRBJ2-3; 8 positions agree with TRBD1. With V trimmed by 6 bases and J by 4 bases, 6 bases remained unmatched. The germline V gene encodes CDR1 SQVTM and CDR2 ANQGSEA. The CDR3 totals 13 residues. The CDR3 region has the DNA TGCAGCGTCACACAGGGGGACCCAGATACGCAGTATTTT. This codes for CSVTQGDPDTQYF.

This clonotype was counted ten times or more. Here the CDR3 DNA reads TGTGCCAGCAGCTTAAGGGGACAGGCCAACACTGAAGCTTTCTTT. It yields the protein CASSLRGQANTEAFF. The rearrangement joins TRBV7-3 to TRBJ1-1; 8 bases align to TRBD1. The CDR3 has 15 amino acids. Germline CDR1 and CDR2: SGHTA and FQGTGA. V shed 1 base, J shed 2 bases, and the junction held 3 bases outside the gene matches.

As for this clonotype: Only one base separates this from a far larger clonotype, so it likely reflects a read error. The rearrangement links TRBV6-5 to TRBJ2-1; TRBD1 might be the D (5 bases). Germline V lookup: CDR1 MNHEY, CDR2 SVGAGI. Deletions cut 4 bases from V and 7 bases from J, with 17 bases between. The CDR3 has 15 residues. CDR3 in amino acids: CASSWAGASRNEQFF. Written as DNA, the CDR3 is TGTGCCAGCAGTTGGGCTGGGGCTTCGAGGAATGAGCAGTTCTTC.

This clonotype was picked up many times. The chain links TRBV29-1 to TRBJ2-5; D not certain. The CDR3 totals 11 residues. The V gene lost 4 bases and the J gene lost 4 bases, with 7 bases spanning the gap. Germline V CDR1 and CDR2: SQVTM, ANQGSEA. DNA of the CDR3: TGCAGCGTTGTTCCGGGAGAGACCCAGTACTTC. This codes for CSVVPGETQYF. The entire variable domain, with the rest obtained from reference TRBV29-1 and TRBJ2-5, is as follows: SAVISQKPSRDICQRGTSLTIQCQVDSQVTMMFWYRQQPGQSLTLIATANQGSEATYESGFVIDKFPISRPNLTFSTLTVSNMSPEDSSIYLCSVVPGETQYFGPGTRLLVL.

Ten or more counts support this clonotype. The chain employs TRBV30 and TRBJ1-1; 7 positions agree with TRBD1. V dropped 5 bases and J dropped 7; count of bases not matched to a gene: 4. CDR3 length equals 11 residues. Germline loops: CDR1 GTSNPN, CDR2 SVGIG (reference sequence). CDR3 nucleotides: TGTGCCTGGGGGACAGCAATTGAAGCTTTCTTT. Translating gives CAWGTAIEAFF. The full variable domain, rest sourced from reference TRBV30 and TRBJ1-1, is SQTIHQWPATLVQPVGSPLSLECTVEGTSNPNLYWYRQAAGRGLQLLFYSVGIGQISSEVPQNLSASRPQDRQFILSSKKLLLSDSGFYLCAWGTAIEAFFGQGTRLTVV.

The chain has TRBV9 and TRBJ1-1; D is unclear. Trimming removed 0 bases at V and 0 bases at J, with 12 bases between. This CDR3 is 16 amino acids long. Germline CDR1 reads SGDLS; CDR2 reads YYNGEE. CDR3 DNA: TGTGCCAGCAGCGTAGATCCGAGAGGTCTGAACACTGAAGCTTTCTTT. Amino acid sequence: CASSVDPRGLNTEAFF.

On this clonotype: The junction and the germline gene differ at one end; a read error may be behind it. This chain uses TRBV29-1 with TRBJ2-3; D is uncertain. From germline, CDR1 is SQVTM and CDR2 ANQGSEA. The CDR3 length is 14 residues. In DNA, the CDR3 is TGTGGCGTTGAAGATACCCAGAACCCAGATACGCAGTATTTT. Translation gives CGVEDTQNPDTQYF.

Many counts were recorded for this clonotype. The V and J genes are TRBV6-2 or TRBV6-3 and TRBJ2-7; 12 bases line up with TRBD2. J lost 3 bases, V lost 6 bases, and 6 bases had no gene match. The germline gives CDR1 MNHEY, CDR2 SVGEGT. The length of the CDR3 is 15 residues. CDR3 DNA sequence: TGTGCCAGCAGCCCGGGACTAGCGGGTGTCTACGAGCAGTACTTC. It specifies CASSPGLAGVYEQYF.

This clonotype was seen repeatedly, ten times or more. V usage is TRBV4-1 and J usage is TRBJ2-1; 10 positions agree with TRBD2. Per germline, CDR1 MGHRA and CDR2 YSYEKL. Trimming removed 3 bases from V and 6 bases from J; junction bases left unmatched: 8. This CDR3 comprises 16 residues. This chain's CDR3 is CASSHYSGGAPNEQFF. The CDR3 coding sequence is TGCGCCAGCAGCCATTACAGCGGGGGGGCCCCCAATGAGCAGTTCTTC.

This clonotype has at least ten counts. The chain has TRBV4-1 and TRBJ1-4; TRBD1 is a possible D gene (6 bases). The germline gives CDR1 MGHRA, CDR2 YSYEKL. The CDR3 is made up of 15 amino acids. V was pared by 3 bases and J by 7 bases, with 15 bases between. The CDR3 DNA reads as TGCGCCAGCAGCCATTCTGGGGGGCAGGTTGAAAAACTGTTTTTT. This translates into CASSHSGGQVEKLFF.

Concerning this clonotype itself: With only one base between it and a far larger clone, this is likely a read error. The chain is built from TRBV7-3 and TRBJ1-4, with a possible D match to TRBD1 (5 bases). The J call may be incorrect, as the DNA end agrees better with TRBJ2-3. Germline V gene sequence: CDR1 SGHTA, CDR2 FQGTGA. CDR3 length: 15 amino acids. The CDR3 sequence is CASSLEGSSTGTQYF. For the CDR3, the DNA is TGTGCCAGCAGCTTAGAAGGGTCCAGCACAGGTACGCAGTATTTT.

This chain joins TRBV7-3 and TRBJ2-1; D is unresolved. This CDR3 is 13 amino acids long. The V gene's germline CDR1 is SGHTA and CDR2 FQGTGA. V gave up 4 bases and J gave up 6 bases, with 10 bases separating them. The CDR3 loop reads CASSSPGFNEQFF. As DNA, the CDR3 is TGTGCCAGCAGCTCCCCGGGTTTCAATGAGCAGTTCTTC.

There are many counts of this clonotype. This sequence joins TRBV7-3 and TRBJ1-1; D is uncertain. Looked up from germline, CDR1 is SGHTA and CDR2 is FQGTGA. V shed 5 bases and J shed 1 base, with 14 bases lying between them. There are 15 residues in the CDR3. For the CDR3, the DNA is TGTGCCAGCAGCCCGGAGCCCGGGAGGAACACTGAAGCTTTCTTT. Encoded protein: CASSPEPGRNTEAFF.